Below, 29 T cell receptor beta chains from the same sample are listed, as sequenced in a study of T cells in Graves' hyperthyroidism and ophthalmopathy. Amplified TCR beta CDR3 regions derived from RNA transcripts. In the first-round RT-PCR of the TCR CDR3, the HTBI primer set was used. MiXCR was run by TCRdb on the multiplex PCR reads, yielding one entry per CDR3 protein. In the table there are around 300,000 distinct CDR3 sequences, about 25% of which are singletons. Sequencing was done on a sample of blood. These receptors were collected from a middle-aged man with Graves' hyperthyroidism that later progressed to Graves' ophthalmopathy.

This clonotype has at least ten counts. The chain has TRBV29-1 and TRBJ1-1; D uncertain. The CDR3 totals 13 residues. CDR1 is SQVTM, CDR2 ANQGSEA, per germline. Trimming removed 3 bases from V and 1 base from J, with 9 bases in between. CDR3 bases: TGCAGCGTTGATTTGCAGGCGAACACTGAAGCTTTCTTT. It yields the protein CSVDLQANTEAFF.

This clonotype showed up just a few times. The chain employs TRBV6-4 and TRBJ2-4; maybe TRBD2 (7 bases). V lost 3 bases to trimming and J lost 6 bases, with 12 bases between them. The CDR3 loop spans 14 amino acids. The germline V gene encodes CDR1 MRHNA and CDR2 SNTAGT. CDR3 in amino acids: CASSERGQSNIQYF. The CDR3 nucleotides are TGTGCCAGCAGTGAGCGGGGGCAGTCAAACATTCAGTACTTC.

This clonotype occurred many times. The genes are TRBV28 and TRBJ2-5, with 7 bases that match TRBD1. The germline gives CDR1 MDHEN, CDR2 SYDVKM. V trimming: 8 bases; J trimming: 3 bases; junction bases outside the gene matches: 3. The CDR3 runs 12 residues. Here the CDR3 reads CASRDREETQYF. CDR3 bases: TGTGCCAGCCGAGACAGGGAAGAGACCCAGTACTTC.

This clonotype was seen ten or more times. V usage is TRBV5-6 and J usage is TRBJ1-1; D remains ambiguous. Trimming removed 6 bases from V and 7 bases from J, with 13 bases in between. Germline V CDR1 and CDR2: SGHDT, YYEEEE. The CDR3 spans 12 residues. CDR3 sequence reads: CASNREGNEAFF. CDR3 nucleotide sequence: TGTGCCAGCAACCGAGAAGGGAATGAAGCTTTCTTT.

The chain combines TRBV12-3 or TRBV12-4 with TRBJ2-7, with no clear D. This CDR3 spans 13 amino acids. The V and J ends lost 5 bases and 9 bases respectively, with 17 bases between them. DNA for the CDR3: TGTGCCAGCAGTCCGCAAGGTCAAGAAGCGCAGTACTTC. It encodes CASSPQGQEAQYF.

J is TRBJ2-5 and V is TRBV12-3 or TRBV12-4, with no clear D. This CDR3 is 14 amino acids long. With 2 bases removed from V and 5 bases from J, the gap between germline ends came to 12 bases. The CDR3 sequence is CASSLLDGKETQYF. The CDR3 nucleotides are TGTGCCAGCAGTTTATTAGATGGGAAGGAGACCCAGTACTTC.

This clonotype appeared many times. The J gene is TRBJ1-1, the V gene TRBV19; D perhaps matches TRBD1 (5 bases). The CDR3 length is 14 residues. Per the germline V gene, CDR1 is LNHDA and CDR2 is SQIVND (reference sequence). The V end lost 4 bases, the J end lost 1 base, and 10 bases lay between the germline ends. The CDR3 loop reads CASSRGSQNTEAFF. The DNA for the CDR3 is TGTGCCAGTAGTAGGGGCAGCCAGAACACTGAAGCTTTCTTT.

This clonotype was counted many times. This chain uses TRBV7-8 with TRBJ2-4; either TRBD1 or TRBD2 may supply D (5 bases each). The CDR3 covers 16 residues. V was shortened by 5 bases and J by 0 bases, with 14 bases between the two germline ends. Germline assignment: CDR1 SGHVS and CDR2 FQNEAQ. This CDR3 reads CASSPRGALAKNIQYF. The CDR3 DNA reads TGTGCCAGCAGCCCGAGGGGTGCTCTAGCCAAAAACATTCAGTACTTC.

This clonotype has at least ten counts. The chain couples TRBV7-3 to TRBJ1-5; D ambiguous. Per the germline V gene, CDR1 is SGHTA and CDR2 is FQGTGA. This CDR3 has 13 residues. Trimming stripped 5 bases from V and 7 bases from J, with 12 bases between. CDR3 sequence reads: CASSPGDKQPQHF. In nucleotides, the CDR3 is TGTGCCAGCAGCCCTGGCGACAAACAGCCCCAGCATTTT.

As to this clonotype: At one end the junction does not follow the germline gene, possibly because of a read error. CDR3 bases: TGTGCCAGCAGTTCTAGCGACACCGGGGAGCCGTTTTTT. As protein: CASSSSDTGEPFF. This sequence joins TRBV6-2 or TRBV6-3 and TRBJ2-2; D might be TRBD2 (6 bases). Germline values: CDR1 MNHEY, CDR2 SVGEGT. The CDR3 has 13 residues.

In this sample, this clonotype turned up many times. This may be a read error, as it is one base from a much larger clone. V is TRBV28 and J is TRBJ1-1; D unresolved. The germline CDR1 and CDR2 sequences are MDHEN and SYDVKM. The CDR3 spans 13 residues. The CDR3 loop reads CASSLLDSTGAFF. CDR3 nucleotides: TGTGCCAGCAGTTTGTTAGATTCCACTGGAGCTTTCTTT.

This clonotype was counted ten times or more. The rearrangement uses TRBV28 and TRBJ2-7; a weak D match, TRBD1 (5 bases). V lost 9 bases, J lost 3 bases, and 18 bases lay in between. This CDR3 region has 14 residues. Germline V CDR1 and CDR2: MDHEN, SYDVKM. The DNA of the CDR3 is TGTGCCAGTACAGGTAGGGCAGGGTACTACGAGCAGTACTTC. Translated: CASTGRAGYYEQYF. The entire variable domain, with the rest obtained from reference TRBV28 and TRBJ2-7, is as follows: DVKVTQSSRYLVKRTGEKVFLECVQDMDHENMFWYRQDPGLGLRLIYFSYDVKMKEKGDIPEGYSVSREKKERFSLILESASTNQTSMYLCASTGRAGYYEQYFGPGTRLTVT.

This clonotype was picked up many times. Because the CDR3 is missing its conserved closing phenylalanine or tryptophan, this is likely a read error. V and J are TRBV15 and TRBJ2-7; D unresolved. Per the germline V gene, CDR1 is LNHNV and CDR2 is YYDKDF (reference sequence). The CDR3 runs to 15 residues. V lost 3 bases and J lost 6, with 18 bases in between. The CDR3 DNA reads TGTGCCACCAGCAGCCACCAGCCCTCCCAAGGCGAGCAGTACCTC. This translates into CATSSHQPSQGEQYL.

This clonotype appeared many times. The chain employs TRBV29-1 and TRBJ2-7; 7 bases agree with TRBD2. Germline V CDR1 and CDR2: SQVTM, ANQGSEA. Losses at the gene ends were 4 bases for V and 3 bases for J; bases not matched to a gene: 9. The CDR3 covers 14 residues. The CDR3 sequence: CSVVGLADDYEQYF. The DNA for the CDR3 is TGCAGCGTTGTGGGTCTAGCGGACGACTACGAGCAGTACTTC.

The chain has TRBV30 and TRBJ1-1, with D unclear. The length of the CDR3 is 13 residues. Deletions cut 2 bases from V and 8 bases from J, with 15 bases between. Looked up from germline, CDR1 is GTSNPN and CDR2 is SVGIG (reference sequence). The CDR3 loop reads CAWSWKSTTEAFF. The CDR3, as DNA: TGTGCCTGGAGTTGGAAGTCAACGACGGAAGCTTTCTTT.

Many counts were recorded for this clonotype. The rearrangement joins TRBV5-1 to TRBJ2-7; D possibly matches TRBD1 or TRBD2 (5 bases each). CDR1 and CDR2 (germline): SGHRS, YFSETQ. This CDR3 region has 15 residues. Trimming took off 5 bases at V and 3 bases at J, with 18 bases between the two ends. The CDR3 coding sequence is TGCGCCAGCAGGGGGTCTAGGGACGGACTCTACGAGCAGTACTTC. This gives the protein CASRGSRDGLYEQYF. The full variable domain, its missing parts supplied by reference TRBV5-1 and TRBJ2-7, is KAGVTQTPRYLIKTRGQQVTLSCSPISGHRSVSWYQQTPGQGLQFLFEYFSETQRNKGNFPGRFSGRQFSNSRSEMNVSTLELGDSALYLCASRGSRDGLYEQYFGPGTRLTVT.

This clonotype showed up many times. This chain links TRBV12-3 or TRBV12-4 with TRBJ1-6; D might be TRBD1 (5 bases). The CDR3 has 16 residues. The germline V and J ends were trimmed by 7 bases and 0 bases, with 13 bases remaining between them. CDR3 DNA: TGTGCCAGCACCGGAGCAGGGTTCTCCTATAATTCACCCCTCCACTTT. Amino acid sequence: CASTGAGFSYNSPLHF.

A few counts support this clonotype. The chain combines TRBV6-1 with TRBJ2-7; unclear D gene. The CDR3 sequence is 12 residues long. Trimming took off 7 bases at V and 1 base at J, with 8 bases between the two ends. Germline V lookup: CDR1 MNHNS, CDR2 SASEGT. The CDR3, as DNA: TGTGCCAGCACCAGCGAGTCCTACGAGCAGTACTTC. Amino acid sequence: CASTSESYEQYF.

The gene calls are TRBV7-2 and TRBJ1-5, with no clear D. V lost 0 bases and J lost 6, with 9 bases in between. The CDR3 has 14 residues. Germline V gene lookup returns CDR1 SGHTA and CDR2 FQGNSA. As DNA, the CDR3 is TGTGCCAGCAGCTTAGCGCGCTCCACTCAGCCCCAGCATTTT. Residues: CASSLARSTQPQHF. The full variable domain, in which reference TRBV7-2 and TRBJ1-5 provide the parts outside the CDR3, is GAGVSQSPSNKVTEKGKDVELRCDPISGHTALYWYRQSLGQGLEFLIYFQGNSAPDKSGLPSDRFSAERTGGSVSTLTIQRTQQEDSAVYLCASSLARSTQPQHFGDGTRLSIL.

The chain combines TRBV7-9 with TRBJ1-2; D is ambiguous. Between the trimmed V and J ends, which lost 5 bases and 4 bases, there was a span of 8 bases. The CDR3 totals 12 residues. Germline loops: CDR1 SEHNR, CDR2 FQNEAQ (reference sequence). Here the CDR3 reads CASSRATYGYTF. CDR3 bases: TGTGCCAGCAGCAGGGCGACCTATGGCTACACCTTC.

This clonotype was seen many times. The chain joins TRBV28 to TRBJ2-7; D is uncertain. The length of the CDR3 is 11 residues. The germline gives CDR1 MDHEN, CDR2 SYDVKM. The V and J ends lost 2 bases and 3 bases respectively, with 2 bases between them. CDR3 in amino acids: CASSLNYEQYF. In nucleotides, the CDR3 is TGTGCCAGCAGTTTAAACTACGAGCAGTACTTC.

This clonotype was observed many times. The rearrangement uses TRBV12-3 or TRBV12-4 and TRBJ2-5; D remains unclear. This CDR3 has 13 amino acids. The V end was cut by 3 bases, the J end by 0 bases, with 5 bases between. In DNA, the CDR3 is TGTGCCAGCAGTTTTAACAACCAAGAGACCCAGTACTTC. Residues: CASSFNNQETQYF.

This chain links TRBV12-5 with TRBJ2-7; 7 bases agree with TRBD1. The J segment lost 3 bases and the V segment lost 6 bases, leaving 5 bases of the junction unmatched. The germline V gene has CDR1 LGHNT and CDR2 FRNRAP. This CDR3 comprises 13 residues. CDR3 DNA: TGTGCTAGTGGGGTAGACAGGGTCTACGAGCAGTACTTC. It is translated as CASGVDRVYEQYF.

This clonotype has a count of ten or more. The chain recombines TRBV15 with TRBJ2-5, with D maybe TRBD2 (6 bases). Trimming removed 3 bases at V and 5 bases at J, with 13 bases between. Germline V lookup: CDR1 LNHNV, CDR2 YYDKDF (reference sequence). The length of the CDR3 is 14 residues. In DNA form, the CDR3 reads TGTGCCACCAGCAGTTCCGGGGGTTGGGAGACCCAGTACTTC. Amino acid sequence: CATSSSGGWETQYF.

At least ten counts were recorded for this clonotype. The rearrangement links TRBV29-1 to TRBJ1-1, with D possibly TRBD1 on 5 matching bases. V was cut by 6 bases and J by 3 bases, with 11 bases left in between. In germline, CDR1 is SQVTM, CDR2 ANQGSEA. The CDR3 is made up of 12 amino acids. CDR3 sequence reads: CSVLDRDTEAFF. The DNA for the CDR3 is TGCAGCGTACTCGACAGAGACACTGAAGCTTTCTTT.

In regard to this clonotype: This may be a read error: a much more frequent sequence differs by one nucleotide. The genes are TRBV30 and TRBJ2-7; TRBD2 agrees at 7 bases. CDR3 length: 13 residues. Per germline, CDR1 GTSNPN and CDR2 SVGIG (reference sequence). The CDR3 nucleotides are TGTGCCGGAAGGGGCCAGCAGGCGCGGGAGCAGTGCTTC. As protein: CAGRGQQAREQCF.

The gene calls are TRBV6-5 and TRBJ1-1; the D is unclear. The V gene's germline CDR1 is MNHEY and CDR2 SVGAGI. The ends were cut back, 3 bases at V and 0 bases at J, with 5 bases in the middle. This CDR3 is 13 amino acids long. The CDR3 loop reads CASSYLMNTEAFF. CDR3 coding DNA: TGTGCCAGCAGTTATCTGATGAACACTGAAGCTTTCTTT.

This clonotype was found many times. The J gene is TRBJ2-7, the V gene TRBV6-2 or TRBV6-3; 7 bases are a match to TRBD1. After removal of 0 bases from V and 3 bases from J, the junction contained 20 bases not matched to a gene. The germline V gene encodes CDR1 MNHEY and CDR2 SVGEGT. The CDR3 length is 20 residues. CDR3 in amino acids: CASSYSTSETGFRNSYEQYF. In DNA form, the CDR3 reads TGTGCCAGCAGTTACTCGACCTCAGAGACAGGGTTTCGAAACAGCTACGAGCAGTACTTC.

This clonotype was observed a handful of times. The chain uses TRBV20-1 and TRBJ2-5, with 8 bases that match TRBD1. The CDR3 extends over 14 amino acids. Trimming removed 1 base from V and 5 bases from J; junction bases left unmatched: 6. CDR1 and CDR2 (germline): DFQATT, SNEGSKA (reference sequence). The CDR3 here is CSARVSRGQETQYF. For the CDR3, the DNA is TGCAGTGCTAGAGTGAGCAGGGGGCAGGAGACCCAGTACTTC.